This T cell receptor beta chain is from a study of CD8+CD57+ T cells in acquired aplastic anemia. Study in general: DNA from sorted CD4+ and CD8+ cells averaged around 3 ug. General study findings and limits: The same twenty-nine CD8+ CDR3 sequences occurred in patients and in controls.

Germline V gene data show CDR1 as SGHNT and CDR2 as YENEEA. The CDR3 extends over 21 amino acids. With 1 base removed from V and 0 bases from J, the gap between germline ends came to 25 bases. CD8+CD57+ cell expansion had been shown by flow cytometry in patients chosen for sequencing. Every patient presented with severe acquired aplastic anemia. Blood came from patients not yet given any therapy. The template used for profiling TCR beta VDJ and CDR3 was genomic DNA. TCRdb processed the reads anew with MiXCR; each CDR3 protein has one entry. The data show 250,000 to 300,000 distinct CDR3 sequences, roughly 59% seen once. This clonotype was detected many times. What it binds is not known.

The chain uses TRBV11-3 and TRBJ2-1; D possibly corresponds to TRBD2 (7 bases). This receptor was identified in a human donor with aplastic anemia. Sequences were obtained from sorted CD4+, CD8+, or CD8+CD57+ T cells (not recorded which) from PBMCs. DNA of the CDR3: TGTGCCAGCAGCTTAGTCGGGGGGCGGACTAGTGAACAAAGCTCCTACAATGAGCAGTTCTTC. It yields the protein CASSLVGGRTSEQSSYNEQFF.